These 18 T cell receptor beta chains were sequenced from one sample in a study of radiation and T cells in renal cell carcinoma (TCRdb year 2020). Libraries were constructed by the immunoSEQ multiplex PCR assay. The immuneACCESS repertoire file appears here via TCRdb, limited to in-frame rearrangements. These files lack a portion of the clones; in checked studies, under half of the deficit traces to unresolved V genes, and the cause of the others is not known. Recorded for this sample are 100,000 or so clones; around nine tenths of them occurred a single time. 7.5% to 8.5% of the sample belongs to the ten largest clones. In light of the paper, this sample's time point label describes: baseline pretreatment blood. The treatment or condition label on this specimen signifies: 15 Gy SBRT to primary tumor, nephrectomy 4 weeks later. Specimen: blood, collected from a patient whose treatment included radiotherapy and nephrectomy. The receptors shown here come from a man aged 50-59 years with renal cell carcinoma.

The V and J genes are TRBV4-1 and TRBJ2-7; TRBD1 aligns across 9 bases. The CDR3 contains 14 residues. Germline assignment: CDR1 MGHRA and CDR2 YSYEKL. Trimming at V came to 4 bases and at J to 2 bases, leaving 3 bases not matched to a gene. The CDR3 reads CASSLRDRAYEQYF. As DNA, the CDR3 is TGCGCCAGCAGCCTGAGGGACAGGGCCTACGAGCAGTACTTC.

This chain uses TRBV30 with TRBJ1-1, with no clear D. CDR1 and CDR2 from the germline V gene are GTSNPN and SVGIG (reference sequence). The CDR3 loop spans 13 amino acids. V lost 0 bases and J 0 bases, leaving 5 bases between the germline ends. CDR3 sequence: CAWSVNLNTEAFF. For the CDR3, the DNA is TGTGCCTGGAGTGTAAATTTGAACACTGAAGCTTTCTTT.

The gene calls are TRBV11-2 and TRBJ2-7; the match to TRBD2 covers 9 bases. Trimming took 0 bases from V and 6 from J; bases not matched to a gene: 9. The CDR3 loop spans 16 amino acids. Germline CDR1 and CDR2: SGHAT and FQNNGV. CDR3 sequence reads: CASSLEYSSGIREQYF. The DNA of the CDR3 is TGTGCCAGCAGCTTAGAGTATTCTAGCGGGATCCGCGAGCAGTACTTC.

This clone was found once. V gene TRBV30 combines with J gene TRBJ1-5; 7 nucleotides match TRBD1. This CDR3 spans 14 amino acids. V lost 4 bases, J lost 3 bases, and 6 bases stayed unmatched. Germline V gives CDR1 GTSNPN, CDR2 SVGIG (reference sequence). CDR3 loop: CAWNQGESNQPQHF. In DNA form, the CDR3 reads TGTGCCTGGAACCAGGGGGAATCCAATCAGCCCCAGCATTTT.

The genes are TRBV5-1 and TRBJ2-5; D is ambiguous. This CDR3 is built from 11 residues. V dropped 0 bases and J dropped 5 bases, with 2 bases sitting between them. Germline V gene lookup returns CDR1 SGHRS and CDR2 YFSETQ. The CDR3 loop reads CASSLDETQYF. The CDR3 nucleotides read TGCGCCAGCAGCTTGGACGAGACCCAGTACTTC.

This chain connects TRBV7-2 to TRBJ2-2; D is perhaps TRBD1 or TRBD2 (6 bases each). Per germline, CDR1 SGHTA and CDR2 FQGNSA. The CDR3 runs to 16 residues. V shed 4 bases and J shed 2 bases, with 14 bases lying between them. For the CDR3, the DNA is TGTGCCAGCAGCTCAACGGGGGCGCTAAACACCGGGGAGCTGTTTTTT. As protein: CASSSTGALNTGELFF.

The CDR3 loop reads CASSADPVVTDTQYF. In DNA, the CDR3 is TGCGCCAGCAGTGCTGACCCGGTGGTGACAGATACGCAGTATTTT. This chain joins TRBV5-1 and TRBJ2-3; no clear D. The V end was cut by 5 bases, the J end by 3 bases, with 16 bases between. The germline V gene has CDR1 SGHRS and CDR2 YFSETQ. CDR3 length: 15 amino acids.

The DNA of the CDR3 is TGCGCCAGCAGCCTTACCGGGACAGGGGTCAATGAGCAGTTCTTC. Its protein product is CASSLTGTGVNEQFF. V is TRBV5-1 and J is TRBJ2-1; 10 nucleotides match TRBD1. With 4 bases clipped from V and 6 bases from J, the junction kept 7 bases outside the gene matches. The CDR3 consists of 15 residues. Germline V lookup: CDR1 SGHRS, CDR2 YFSETQ.

For the CDR3, the DNA is TGTGCCAGCAGTTACGCTACGGTCCGGGACACTGAAGCTTTCTTT. This gives the protein CASSYATVRDTEAFF. The chain combines TRBV6-5 with TRBJ1-1; D gene unclear. The germline V gene has CDR1 MNHEY and CDR2 SVGAGI. CDR3 length: 15 amino acids. Trimming removed 2 bases from V and 3 bases from J, with 13 bases in between.

J is TRBJ2-7 and V is TRBV28, with 7 bases identical to TRBD2. Per the germline V gene, CDR1 is MDHEN and CDR2 is SYDVKM. Unmatched junction bases numbered 4, after V lost 6 bases and J lost 5 bases. CDR3 length equals 12 residues. Written as DNA, the CDR3 is TGTGCCAGCAGACGCGGGAGTGACGAGCAGTACTTC. Amino acid sequence: CASRRGSDEQYF.

This chain links TRBV30 with TRBJ1-5; unclear D gene. Germline CDR1 reads GTSNPN; CDR2 reads SVGIG (reference sequence). The CDR3 is 13 residues long. V was clipped by 3 bases and J by 0 bases, with 6 bases between them. In DNA form, the CDR3 reads TGTGCCTGGAGCCCGAGTAGCAATCAGCCCCAGCATTTT. Protein: CAWSPSSNQPQHF.

The CDR3 nucleotides are TGTGCCAGCAGCTCCCCCCGGGAGGGCTCGAACACCGGGGAGCTGTTTTTT. Its translation: CASSSPREGSNTGELFF. The chain is built from TRBV7-9 and TRBJ2-2; 8 bases fit TRBD2. Per the germline V gene, CDR1 is SEHNR and CDR2 is FQNEAQ (reference sequence). J gave up 0 bases and V 4 bases, and 7 bases lay outside the gene matches. The CDR3 runs 17 residues.

In its sample, this clone was seen a few times. The V gene is TRBV4-1, the J gene TRBJ1-5; D is unresolved. Germline V lookup: CDR1 MGHRA, CDR2 YSYEKL. The CDR3 sequence is 13 residues long. Trimming removed 0 bases from V and 9 bases from J, with 9 bases in between. The CDR3: CASSQDPSRPQHF. The CDR3 DNA is TGCGCCAGCAGCCAAGATCCCTCCCGGCCCCAGCATTTT.

The sample holds one count of this clone. This chain joins TRBV7-2 and TRBJ2-1; D remains unclear. CDR1 and CDR2 (germline): SGHTA, FQGNSA. This CDR3 contains 13 residues. The V end lost 1 base, the J end lost 9 bases, and 10 bases lay between the germline ends. DNA for the CDR3: TGTGCCAGCAGCTTAGTTCGTCCTAGTGAGCAGTTCTTC. Protein sequence: CASSLVRPSEQFF.

Regarding this clone: The same CDR3 can be traced to other DNA sequences in this sample. This chain links TRBV27 with TRBJ1-1, with no clear D. The CDR3 contains 14 residues. Germline V gives CDR1 MNHEY, CDR2 SMNVEV (reference sequence). V was shortened by 3 bases and J by 1 base, with 9 bases between the two germline ends. The CDR3 loop reads CASSLLSGNTEAFF. The CDR3 DNA follows: TGTGCCAGCAGTTTGTTGTCCGGGAACACTGAAGCTTTCTTT.

The rearrangement uses TRBV9 and TRBJ1-4; 9 bases match TRBD1. The V and J ends lost 4 bases and 8 bases, in that order; junction bases with no gene match: 9. The CDR3 runs to 15 residues. Germline loops: CDR1 SGDLS, CDR2 YYNGEE. The CDR3 sequence: CASSTGQGLGEKLFF. The CDR3 DNA sequence: TGTGCCAGCAGCACCGGACAGGGGTTGGGGGAAAAACTGTTTTTT.

As to this clone: Other DNA variants within this sample encode the same CDR3. This chain connects TRBV4-1 to TRBJ1-5; D call uncertain. The germline V and J ends were trimmed by 3 bases and 0 bases, with 15 bases remaining between them. CDR1 and CDR2 (germline): MGHRA, YSYEKL. This CDR3 has 17 residues. The CDR3 region is CASSHPARKDSNQPQHF. The CDR3 DNA follows: TGCGCCAGCAGCCACCCCGCCAGGAAAGATAGCAATCAGCCCCAGCATTTT.

This clone occurred a few times. The chain links TRBV5-1 to TRBJ2-5; D possibly uses TRBD1 or TRBD2 (6 bases each). The CDR3 has 15 residues. The germline CDR1 and CDR2 sequences are SGHRS and YFSETQ. V was shortened by 0 bases and J by 6 bases, with 15 bases between the two germline ends. The CDR3 reads CASSLDTGARKTQYF. The CDR3 DNA is TGCGCCAGCAGCTTGGATACGGGGGCCCGGAAGACCCAGTACTTC.